One sample yielded the 25 T cell receptor beta chains listed below, sequenced in a study of cytomegalovirus exposure and HLA in healthy donors. The study ran its PCR with 60 Vbeta and 13 Jbeta primers. Assay: immunoSEQ multiplex PCR; the TCRdb copy retains only in-frame clones and omits some. This table has under 200,000 clones, roughly two thirds appearing once. Sequencing was performed on PBMCs. The receptor set was obtained from a woman aged 40 to 49 in good health and CMV-seropositive.

V is TRBV6-5 and J is TRBJ1-1; 8 nucleotides agree with TRBD1. Germline trimming cut 6 bases from V and 7 bases from J; bases unmatched to any gene: 10. The CDR3 has 14 amino acids. Germline CDR1 reads MNHEY; CDR2 reads SVGAGI. The CDR3 DNA is TGTGCCAGCAGAGCCCTCGACAGGGGCCGTGAAGCTTTCTTT. This translates into CASRALDRGREAFF.

This clone came up once. The genes are TRBV5-5 and TRBJ2-1, with D possibly TRBD1 on 6 matching bases. V dropped 6 bases and J dropped 0 bases, with 28 bases sitting between them. The CDR3 length is 20 residues. Germline CDR1 is SGHKS and CDR2 is YYEKEE (reference sequence). The CDR3 nucleotides read TGTGCCAGCACCCTGCTAAATCTACAGGGTCTCAGCGGCTCCTACAATGAGCAGTTCTTC. This gives the protein CASTLLNLQGLSGSYNEQFF.

The chain has TRBV6-5 and TRBJ1-1, with D possibly being TRBD1 (5 bases). CDR1 is MNHEY and CDR2 is SVGAGI in the germline V gene. The CDR3 has 13 amino acids. V gave up 8 bases and J gave up 5 bases, with 15 bases separating them. The CDR3 DNA is TGTGCCAGCCAGGGTAATCGGTATACTGAAGCTTTCTTT. Translated: CASQGNRYTEAFF.

The chain links TRBV7-2 to TRBJ2-5; 8 bases are shared with TRBD2. Germline CDR1 is SGHTA and CDR2 is FQGNSA. The junction had 3 bases not matched to a gene; V was cut back by 1 base and J by 5 bases. There are 14 residues in the CDR3. Here the CDR3 DNA reads TGTGCCAGCAGCTTAGAGCGGGGGCTGGAGACCCAGTACTTC. Its protein product is CASSLERGLETQYF.

V is TRBV2 and J is TRBJ2-4; TRBD2 is a possible D gene (5 bases). Germline lookup yields CDR1 SNHLY and CDR2 FYNNEI. V lost 4 bases to trimming and J lost 9 bases, with 10 bases between them. This CDR3 comprises 12 residues. The CDR3 DNA is TGTGCCAGCAGTGGTTCTAGCCCCATTCAGTACTTC. It specifies CASSGSSPIQYF.

V gene TRBV4-1 combines with J gene TRBJ2-7, with 7 positions matching TRBD2. After removal of 1 base from V and 5 bases from J, the junction contained 5 bases not matched to a gene. The CDR3 sequence is 14 residues long. Germline CDR1 reads MGHRA; CDR2 reads YSYEKL. The CDR3 spells CASSQGAGVDEQYF. As DNA, the CDR3 is TGCGCCAGCAGCCAAGGGGCGGGAGTTGACGAGCAGTACTTC.

This clone has just a few counts. V is TRBV28 and J is TRBJ1-1; D is perhaps TRBD1 (5 bases). This CDR3 has 11 residues. Germline lookup yields CDR1 MDHEN and CDR2 SYDVKM. V shed 10 bases and J shed 5 bases, with 11 bases lying between them. As DNA, the CDR3 is TGTGCCACCGGAGGGGCTACTGAAGCTTTCTTT. Its protein is CATGGATEAFF.

This clone was seen a single time. The chain recombines TRBV28 with TRBJ1-2; 8 bases fit TRBD1. This CDR3 region has 14 residues. CDR1 is MDHEN and CDR2 is SYDVKM in the germline V gene. J lost 8 bases, V lost 6 bases, and 11 bases had no gene match. The CDR3 DNA sequence: TGTGCCAGCAGGACCCTCAGGGGGCGTACGGGCTACACCTTC. Residues: CASRTLRGRTGYTF.

This sequence joins TRBV7-8 and TRBJ2-7; 14 nucleotides align to TRBD2. The CDR3 covers 16 residues. Germline values: CDR1 SGHVS, CDR2 FQNEAQ. Trimming took 5 bases from V and 5 from J; bases not matched to a gene: 8. CDR3 residues: CASSPGLAGGPHEQYF. In DNA, the CDR3 is TGTGCCAGCAGCCCTGGACTAGCGGGAGGTCCCCACGAGCAGTACTTC.

This sequence joins TRBV21-1 and TRBJ1-2; TRBD1, as called in the table, went unchecked against the DNA. TRBV21-1 constitutes a pseudogene. The CDR3 has 12 residues. CDR3 amino acids: CASRQGRYGYTF. In nucleotides, the CDR3 is TGTGCCAGCAGGCAGGGGCGCTATGGCTACACCTTC.

V usage is TRBV2 and J usage is TRBJ1-1, with unresolved D. Germline V gene lookup returns CDR1 SNHLY and CDR2 FYNNEI. The CDR3 is made up of 10 amino acids. Trimming stripped 6 bases from V and 10 bases from J, with 9 bases between. CDR3 coding DNA: TGTGCCAGCAGAGGAGACGGAGCTTTCTTT. The encoded protein is CASRGDGAFF.

The chain employs TRBV18 and TRBJ1-5, with TRBD1 identical over 8 bases. This CDR3 has 13 amino acids. Trimming took 6 bases from V and 5 from J; bases not matched to a gene: 3. Germline V gives CDR1 KGHSH, CDR2 LQKENI. CDR3 bases: TGTGCCAGCTCGCCGGGACAGGATCAGCCCCAGCATTTT. As protein: CASSPGQDQPQHF.

This chain connects TRBV29-1 to TRBJ2-7; D remains ambiguous. Germline V lookup: CDR1 SQVTM, CDR2 ANQGSEA. The CDR3 spans 11 residues. Trimming cost V 5 bases and J 4 bases, with 9 bases left between them. CDR3 nucleotide sequence: TGCAGCGTTACAACCGATTACGAGCAGTACTTC. Translated, it gives CSVTTDYEQYF.

The chain carries TRBV7-9 and TRBJ1-6, with D uncertain. The CDR3 is made up of 15 amino acids. With 1 base removed from V and 1 base from J, the gap between germline ends came to 5 bases. CDR1 is SEHNR and CDR2 is FQNEAQ in the germline V gene (reference sequence). For the CDR3, the DNA is TGTGCCAGCAGCTTAGGCGGGTCCTATAATTCACCCCTCCACTTT. Protein product: CASSLGGSYNSPLHF.

This clone occurred once. The chain combines TRBV5-6 with TRBJ1-2; 7 nucleotides align to TRBD1. In germline, CDR1 is SGHDT, CDR2 YYEEEE. The V gene end was trimmed by 4 bases and the J gene end by 14 bases; junction bases not matched to a gene: 8. The CDR3 loop spans 11 amino acids. The CDR3 nucleotides are TGTGCCAGCAGCCTACAGGGGATAGTAACCTTC. Translation: CASSLQGIVTF.

CDR3 region: CASSFRLAGGTDTQYF. In DNA form, the CDR3 reads TGTGCCAGCAGCTTTCGACTAGCGGGAGGCACAGATACGCAGTATTTT. The gene calls are TRBV7-2 and TRBJ2-3, with 12 bases lining up with TRBD2. The CDR3 totals 16 residues. Trimming took 3 bases from V and 1 from J; bases not matched to a gene: 2. Germline V gives CDR1 SGHTA, CDR2 FQGNSA.

V and J are TRBV27 and TRBJ2-7; possible D gene TRBD1, 6 bases. This CDR3 is built from 15 residues. V lost 6 bases and J lost 2, with 17 bases in between. Germline V lookup: CDR1 MNHEY, CDR2 SMNVEV (reference sequence). The CDR3 protein is CASSPTRGSTYEQYF. In nucleotides, the CDR3 is TGTGCCAGCAGCCCAACTAGGGGGTCTACCTACGAGCAGTACTTC.

This clone was recorded a few times. V usage is TRBV14 and J usage is TRBJ2-6; D gene ambiguous. In germline, CDR1 is SGHDN, CDR2 FVKESK. This CDR3 is built from 16 residues. V lost 0 bases to trimming and J lost 0 bases, with 6 bases between them. This chain's CDR3 is CASSQDPGSGANVLTF. The CDR3 region has the DNA TGTGCCAGCAGCCAAGATCCAGGCTCTGGGGCCAACGTCCTGACTTTC. The whole variable domain, remainder taken from reference TRBV14 and TRBJ2-6, is EAGVTQFPSHSVIEKGQTVTLRCDPISGHDNLYWYRRVMGKEIKFLLHFVKESKQDESGMPNNRFLAERTGGTYSTLKVQPAELEDSGVYFCASSQDPGSGANVLTFGAGSRLTVL.

This chain joins TRBV28 and TRBJ1-4, with D tentatively TRBD1 (6 bases). V shed 10 bases and J shed 6 bases, with 15 bases lying between them. The CDR3 covers 13 residues. Germline-derived CDR1 and CDR2 are MDHEN and SYDVKM. The CDR3 DNA reads as TGTGCCACCGAGGACAGTACAGATGAAAAACTGTTTTTT. It specifies CATEDSTDEKLFF. Full variable domain (outside the CDR3, taken from reference TRBV28 and TRBJ1-4): DVKVTQSSRYLVKRTGEKVFLECVQDMDHENMFWYRQDPGLGLRLIYFSYDVKMKEKGDIPEGYSVSREKKERFSLILESASTNQTSMYLCATEDSTDEKLFFGSGTQLSVL.

This chain joins TRBV11-2 and TRBJ2-1, with 8 positions matching TRBD2. CDR1 is SGHAT, CDR2 FQNNGV, per germline. This CDR3 is built from 14 residues. V lost 5 bases to trimming and J lost 8 bases; unmatched junction nucleotides: 8. The DNA of the CDR3 is TGTGCCAGCAGCACCCTTAGCGGGAACCATGAGCAGTTCTTC. Its translation is CASSTLSGNHEQFF.

The chain is built from TRBV19 and TRBJ1-2; TRBD1 agrees at 7 bases. The ends lost 8 bases at V and 5 bases at J; junction bases unmatched: 11. The CDR3 consists of 14 residues. Germline V gene sequence: CDR1 LNHDA, CDR2 SQIVND (reference sequence). CDR3 DNA sequence: TGTGCCAGTTCCAGACAGGGTTTGGAGTATGGCTACACCTTC. This gives the protein CASSRQGLEYGYTF.

This sequence joins TRBV2 and TRBJ2-3; 7 nucleotides agree with TRBD1. CDR3 length: 13 amino acids. Germline lookup yields CDR1 SNHLY and CDR2 FYNNEI. V shed 6 bases and J 6 bases; nucleotides not matched to a gene: 6. CDR3 protein: CASSRDSLDTQYF. The CDR3 DNA is TGTGCCAGCAGCCGGGACAGTTTGGATACGCAGTATTTT.

The V gene is TRBV6-5, the J gene TRBJ2-5, with TRBD2 matching 12 bases. Germline assignment: CDR1 MNHEY and CDR2 SVGAGI. The CDR3 is 15 residues long. V shed 6 bases, J shed 2 bases, and the junction held 4 bases outside the gene matches. CDR3 nucleotides: TGTGCCAGCAGAACTAGCGGGGGGTTTCAAGAGACCCAGTACTTC. Encoded protein: CASRTSGGFQETQYF.

This clone was counted a few times. The J gene is TRBJ2-7, the V gene TRBV5-4; D gene ambiguous. The CDR3 contains 13 residues. CDR1 SGHNT and CDR2 YYREEE come from the germline V gene (reference sequence). The ends were cut back, 3 bases at V and 6 bases at J, with 13 bases in the middle. CDR3 sequence reads: CASSSAWASEQYF. CDR3 DNA sequence: TGTGCCAGCAGCTCCGCGTGGGCCAGCGAGCAGTACTTC.

This clone was counted a single time. CDR3 DNA: TGCGCCAGCAGCCAAGAAACAGGGGGGGCTGGCTACACCTTC. As protein: CASSQETGGAGYTF. The chain combines TRBV4-3 with TRBJ1-2, with 8 bases aligning to TRBD1. The CDR3 extends over 14 amino acids. V was pared by 0 bases and J by 7 bases, with 4 bases of the junction left unmatched. Germline CDR1 reads LGHNA; CDR2 reads YSLEER.